What follows are 16 T cell receptor beta chains derived from one specimen sequenced in a study of blood T cell repertoires in COVID-19. Repertoires were generated with immunoSEQ multiplex PCR, while TCRdb's copy carries only in-frame clones and drops some. The repertoire consists of around 250,000 clones, with 70% to 85% occurring once and the leading ten covering about 2%. The sample comprised peripheral blood. The receptors shown here come from a woman of 80 years or more with acute or convalescent COVID-19.

CDR3 sequence: CASSLNSGYTGELFF. In DNA, the CDR3 is TGTGCCAGCAGTTTAAATAGCGGATACACCGGGGAGCTGTTTTTT. V gene TRBV28 combines with J gene TRBJ2-2; a possible D gene is TRBD2 (6 bases). Germline CDR1 and CDR2: MDHEN and SYDVKM. V lost 2 bases and J 3 bases, leaving 10 bases between the germline ends. The CDR3 totals 15 residues.

The chain carries TRBV11-2 and TRBJ2-7; 12 nucleotides align to TRBD2. The length of the CDR3 is 15 residues. Germline CDR1 reads SGHAT; CDR2 reads FQNNGV. V lost 1 base to trimming and J lost 5 bases; unmatched junction nucleotides: 3. As DNA, the CDR3 is TGTGCCAGCAGCTTAGGACTAGCGGGAGCTAACGAGCAGTACTTC. Translating gives CASSLGLAGANEQYF.

The chain recombines TRBV28 with TRBJ1-4; TRBD1 might be the D (5 bases). Trimming shortened V by 5 bases and J by 14 bases, and 18 bases separated the two germline ends. This CDR3 spans 13 amino acids. CDR1 and CDR2 from the germline V gene are MDHEN and SYDVKM. CDR3 in DNA: TGTGCCAGCAGTCTCCCCGGACAACGAAGTCTGTTTTTT. This gives the protein CASSLPGQRSLFF.

The CDR3 nucleotides read TGTGCCAGCTCCCTAGGGGCAGGAGTCGAGCAGTACTTC. Amino acids: CASSLGAGVEQYF. This chain connects TRBV28 to TRBJ2-7; D may be TRBD1 (5 bases). CDR1 and CDR2 (germline): MDHEN, SYDVKM. The CDR3 totals 13 residues. Trimming removed 8 bases from V and 6 bases from J, with 17 bases in between.

This clone has a single count. The V gene is TRBV20-1, the J gene TRBJ1-5; 7 bases map to TRBD1. Trimming took 3 bases from V and 9 from J; bases not matched to a gene: 11. Germline CDR1 is DFQATT and CDR2 is SNEGSKA (reference sequence). CDR3 length: 14 residues. The CDR3 sequence: CSASGLGRGVPQHF. For the CDR3, the DNA is TGCAGTGCTAGTGGTCTTGGCAGGGGGGTGCCCCAGCATTTT.

The J gene is TRBJ1-6, the V gene TRBV12-3 or TRBV12-4; D gene uncertain. V lost 6 bases and J lost 8, with 11 bases in between. The CDR3 is 13 amino acids. CDR3 amino acids: CASREVLDSPLHF. As DNA, the CDR3 is TGTGCCAGCAGGGAGGTTTTAGATTCACCCCTCCACTTT.

The chain carries TRBV11-2 and TRBJ1-1; a possible D gene is TRBD1 (5 bases). The V gene lost 5 bases and the J gene lost 1 base, with 14 bases spanning the gap. Germline CDR1 and CDR2: SGHAT and FQNNGV. This CDR3 comprises 15 residues. This CDR3 is CASSSQGRRNTEAFF. The CDR3, as DNA: TGTGCCAGCAGCAGTCAGGGCCGGAGGAACACTGAAGCTTTCTTT.

This rearrangement joins TRBV19 to TRBJ1-4; 9 nucleotides agree with TRBD1. After removal of 10 bases from V and 6 bases from J, the junction contained 6 bases not matched to a gene. Per the germline V gene, CDR1 is LNHDA and CDR2 is SQIVND (reference sequence). The CDR3 has 13 amino acids. This chain's CDR3 is CATHRGPDEKLFF. The DNA for the CDR3 is TGTGCCACCCACAGGGGGCCGGATGAAAAACTGTTTTTT.

This rearrangement joins TRBV28 to TRBJ2-7; 13 bases align to TRBD2. The germline gives CDR1 MDHEN, CDR2 SYDVKM. J gave up 8 bases and V 4 bases, and 20 bases lay outside the gene matches. The CDR3 runs 19 residues. Written as DNA, the CDR3 is TGTGCCAGCAGTTCCCCGAAGGGACAGAGAGGACTAGCGGGAGCTCAGCAGTACTTC. The encoded protein is CASSSPKGQRGLAGAQQYF.

The genes are TRBV15 and TRBJ1-2; possible D gene TRBD1, 6 bases. Trimming removed 0 bases at V and 8 bases at J, with 13 bases between. The V gene's germline CDR1 is LNHNV and CDR2 YYDKDF (reference sequence). The CDR3 has 14 residues. Here the CDR3 reads CATSRDWGQGGYTF. The CDR3 nucleotides read TGTGCCACCAGCAGAGATTGGGGCCAGGGGGGCTACACCTTC. The full variable domain, in which reference TRBV15 and TRBJ1-2 provide the parts outside the CDR3, is DAMVIQNPRYQVTQFGKPVTLSCSQTLNHNVMYWYQQKSSQAPKLLFHYYDKDFNNEADTPDNFQSRRPNTSFCFLDIRSPGLGDTAMYLCATSRDWGQGGYTFGSGTRLTVV.

This clone was seen only once. The gene calls are TRBV7-2 and TRBJ1-2; D unresolved. The CDR3 is 13 amino acids. Trimming took off 4 bases at V and 8 bases at J, with 14 bases between the two ends. CDR1 and CDR2 from the germline V gene are SGHTA and FQGNSA. CDR3 sequence: CASSSSTGRGYTF. CDR3 DNA: TGTGCCAGCAGCTCGTCGACTGGGAGAGGCTACACCTTC.

The chain has TRBV5-4 and TRBJ2-3, with 12 bases matching TRBD2. The CDR3 loop spans 15 amino acids. From germline, CDR1 is SGHNT and CDR2 YYREEE (reference sequence). V trimming: 5 bases; J trimming: 5 bases; junction bases outside the gene matches: 6. Here the CDR3 reads CASRPTSGSGDTQYF. The CDR3 DNA sequence: TGTGCCAGCAGACCGACTAGCGGGAGCGGAGATACGCAGTATTTT.

This chain links TRBV5-6 with TRBJ2-2, with TRBD2 as a possible D gene (5 bases). The germline V and J ends were trimmed by 5 bases and 1 base, with 6 bases remaining between them. Germline CDR1 is SGHDT and CDR2 is YYEEEE. The CDR3 has 13 amino acids. CDR3 loop: CASRGLNTGELFF. CDR3 in DNA: TGTGCCAGCAGAGGACTGAACACCGGGGAGCTGTTTTTT. Variable domain in full (rest from reference TRBV5-6 and TRBJ2-2): DAGVTQSPTHLIKTRGQQVTLRCSPKSGHDTVSWYQQALGQGPQFIFQYYEEEERQRGNFPDRFSGHQFPNYSSELNVNALLLGDSALYLCASRGLNTGELFFGEGSRLTVL.

This sequence joins TRBV7-9 and TRBJ1-1; TRBD1 matches at 7 bases. The CDR3 covers 14 residues. V lost 2 bases to trimming and J lost 6 bases; unmatched junction nucleotides: 6. Germline-derived CDR1 and CDR2 are SEHNR and FQNEAQ (reference sequence). The CDR3 protein is CASSLRQGEAEAFF. CDR3 nucleotide sequence: TGTGCCAGCAGCTTAAGACAGGGTGAGGCTGAAGCTTTCTTT.

As regards this clone: Other DNA sequences within the sample encode an identical CDR3. The chain joins TRBV9 to TRBJ2-7; 12 bases fit TRBD2. Germline V gene lookup returns CDR1 SGDLS and CDR2 YYNGEE. The CDR3 runs to 15 residues. The J segment lost 3 bases and the V segment lost 0 bases, leaving 1 base of the junction unmatched. DNA of the CDR3: TGTGCCAGCAGCGTAGGACTAGCGGGAGTCTACGAGCAGTACTTC. This translates into CASSVGLAGVYEQYF.

This chain uses TRBV4-3 with TRBJ1-6; 8 bases align to TRBD1. The ends lost 4 bases at V and 10 bases at J; junction bases unmatched: 9. The CDR3 consists of 15 residues. Germline V lookup: CDR1 LGHNA, CDR2 YSLEER. CDR3 residues: CASSPGRGRGSPLHF. CDR3 DNA sequence: TGCGCCAGCAGCCCGGGCAGGGGGCGCGGGTCACCCCTCCACTTT.